A selection of T cell receptor beta chains follows, all from one sample in a study of response to subunit inactivated influenza vaccine. TCRdb recomputed calls from the RT-PCR reads with MiXCR, one row per CDR3 protein. The data contain roughly 620,000 distinct CDR3 sequences, around 10% of them seen just once; the ten biggest clones take up about 10%. The sample also formed part of further work on T cells expressing NK-cell markers.

The source material was PBMCs from blood, sampled on the day of vaccination. The receptor set was obtained from a man aged 50 to 59 who received an inactivated influenza vaccine. The CDR3 runs from the conserved cysteine through the conserved F or W. The order of the fields is V gene, CDR3 length, J gene, D gene, clone size, CDR3 protein, CDR3 DNA. The D gene is left open where the match is weak. Clone size is shown for a subset of rows, as once, few, many or a class of expanded clone.

v_call: TRBV2
cdr3_length: 12
j_call: TRBJ2-7
d_call: NA
clone_size: NA
cdr3_aa: CASSYYRVEQYF
cdr3_nt: TGTGCCAGCAGTTACTACAGGGTCGAGCAGTACTTC

v_call: TRBV27
cdr3_length: 15
j_call: TRBJ2-7
d_call: NA
clone_size: NA
cdr3_aa: CASSLNWDAPYEQYF
cdr3_nt: TGTGCCAGCAGTTTAAATTGGGACGCCCCCTACGAGCAGTACTTC

v_call: TRBV20-1
cdr3_length: 14
j_call: TRBJ2-5
d_call: NA
clone_size: NA
cdr3_aa: CSARVWGYQETQYF
cdr3_nt: TGCAGTGCTAGAGTTTGGGGGTACCAAGAGACCCAGTACTTC

v_call: TRBV5-1
cdr3_length: 15
j_call: TRBJ2-5
d_call: TRBD2
clone_size: NA
cdr3_aa: CASSSGAGVGETQYF
cdr3_nt: TGCGCCAGCAGCTCCGGCGCGGGGGTAGGAGAGACCCAGTACTTC

v_call: TRBV11-2
cdr3_length: 19
j_call: TRBJ2-7
d_call: NA
clone_size: few
cdr3_aa: CASSLSPILQDREYYEQYF
cdr3_nt: TGTGCCAGCAGCTTATCCCCCATTTTACAGGACAGAGAGTACTACGAGCAGTACTTC

v_call: TRBV7-9
cdr3_length: 15
j_call: TRBJ2-5
d_call: NA
clone_size: many
cdr3_aa: CASSSMNRAGETQYF
cdr3_nt: TGTGCCAGCAGCTCCATGAACAGAGCCGGCGAGACCCAGTACTTC

v_call: TRBV10-3
cdr3_length: 13
j_call: TRBJ2-7
d_call: TRBD2
clone_size: NA
cdr3_aa: CASGTSGEYEQYF
cdr3_nt: TGTGCCAGCGGGACTAGCGGGGAGTACGAGCAGTACTTC

v_call: TRBV18
cdr3_length: 14
j_call: TRBJ2-5
d_call: NA
clone_size: few
cdr3_aa: CASSPPVSQETQYF
cdr3_nt: TGTGCCAGCTCACCACCCGTCAGTCAAGAGACCCAGTACTTC

v_call: TRBV7-6
cdr3_length: 16
j_call: TRBJ2-7
d_call: TRBD2
clone_size: NA
cdr3_aa: CASSPRASGVSYEQYF
cdr3_nt: TGTGCCAGCAGTCCCCGAGCGAGCGGGGTCTCCTACGAGCAGTACTTC

v_call: TRBV10-3
cdr3_length: 15
j_call: TRBJ1-4
d_call: NA
clone_size: NA
cdr3_aa: CAISATGGSGEKLFF
cdr3_nt: TGTGCCATCAGTGCGACCGGCGGGTCGGGTGAAAAACTGTTTTTT

v_call: TRBV4-1
cdr3_length: 13
j_call: TRBJ1-1
d_call: NA
clone_size: many
cdr3_aa: CASSQAVRHEAFF
cdr3_nt: TGCGCCAGCAGCCAAGCGGTCAGGCATGAAGCTTTCTTT

v_call: TRBV4-3
cdr3_length: 13
j_call: TRBJ2-5
d_call: NA
clone_size: many
cdr3_aa: CASSQEIRETQYF
cdr3_nt: TGCGCCAGCAGCCAAGAAATCAGAGAGACCCAGTACTTC

v_call: TRBV12-3/TRBV12-4
cdr3_length: 15
j_call: TRBJ1-1
d_call: NA
clone_size: NA
cdr3_aa: CASSNPTTLRAEAFF
cdr3_nt: TGTGCCAGCAGCAATCCAACTACCCTAAGGGCTGAAGCTTTCTTT

v_call: TRBV5-1
cdr3_length: 15
j_call: TRBJ2-3
d_call: NA
clone_size: many
cdr3_aa: CASSPGRPSTDTQYF
cdr3_nt: TGCGCCAGCAGCCCTGGGAGACCAAGCACAGATACGCAGTATTTT

v_call: TRBV6-5
cdr3_length: 16
j_call: TRBJ2-1
d_call: TRBD2
clone_size: few
cdr3_aa: CASSYPRGEGNNEQFF
cdr3_nt: TGTGCCAGCAGTTACCCACGGGGGGAAGGGAACAATGAGCAGTTCTTC

v_call: TRBV24-1
cdr3_length: 17
j_call: TRBJ1-5
d_call: TRBD1
clone_size: few
cdr3_aa: CATSTGTGVYSNQPQHF
cdr3_nt: TGTGCCACCAGCACCGGGACAGGGGTTTATAGCAATCAGCCCCAGCATTTT

v_call: TRBV20-1
cdr3_length: 14
j_call: TRBJ1-1
d_call: TRBD1
clone_size: once
cdr3_aa: CSARDGTVYTEAFF
cdr3_nt: TGCAGTGCTAGAGATGGGACAGTCTACACTGAAGCTTTCTTT

v_call: TRBV6-2/TRBV6-3
cdr3_length: 16
j_call: TRBJ1-5
d_call: NA
clone_size: NA
cdr3_aa: CASSLGLLRSNQPQHF
cdr3_nt: TGTGCCAGCAGCCTGGGACTTTTACGGAGCAATCAGCCCCAGCATTTT

v_call: TRBV7-2
cdr3_length: 14
j_call: TRBJ1-2
d_call: TRBD1
clone_size: few
cdr3_aa: CASSRGQGWYGYTF
cdr3_nt: TGTGCCAGCAGCCGTGGACAGGGGTGGTATGGCTACACCTTC

v_call: TRBV7-9
cdr3_length: 13
j_call: TRBJ2-1
d_call: TRBD2
clone_size: few
cdr3_aa: CASSFRTGGEQFF
cdr3_nt: TGTGCCAGCAGCTTCCGGACGGGAGGAGAGCAGTTCTTC

v_call: TRBV12-3/TRBV12-4
cdr3_length: 15
j_call: TRBJ2-1
d_call: TRBD2
clone_size: few
cdr3_aa: CASSVTSGNYNEQFF
cdr3_nt: TGTGCCAGCAGCGTGACTAGCGGGAACTACAATGAGCAGTTCTTC

v_call: TRBV29-1
cdr3_length: 12
j_call: TRBJ2-1
d_call: TRBD2
clone_size: few
cdr3_aa: CSAGGRVIEQFF
cdr3_nt: TGCTCAGCGGGGGGGCGAGTAATTGAGCAGTTCTTC

v_call: TRBV7-8
cdr3_length: 15
j_call: TRBJ2-1
d_call: TRBD2
clone_size: NA
cdr3_aa: CASSPDLSGRAGPFF
cdr3_nt: TGTGCCAGCAGCCCCGATCTTAGCGGGAGGGCCGGTCCGTTCTTC

v_call: TRBV15
cdr3_length: 14
j_call: TRBJ1-1
d_call: NA
clone_size: NA
cdr3_aa: CATSRDGKNTEAFF
cdr3_nt: TGTGCCACCAGCAGAGATGGCAAGAACACTGAAGCTTTCTTT

v_call: TRBV12-3/TRBV12-4
cdr3_length: 14
j_call: TRBJ2-7
d_call: NA
clone_size: few
cdr3_aa: CASRPGTLGYEQYF
cdr3_nt: TGTGCCAGCAGGCCCGGAACCCTAGGCTACGAGCAGTACTTC

v_call: TRBV12-3/TRBV12-4
cdr3_length: 15
j_call: TRBJ1-5
d_call: NA
clone_size: few
cdr3_aa: CASRPFGDGNQPQHF
cdr3_nt: TGTGCCAGCAGGCCCTTTGGGGACGGCAATCAGCCCCAGCATTTT

v_call: TRBV7-2
cdr3_length: 13
j_call: TRBJ2-7
d_call: NA
clone_size: few
cdr3_aa: CASSFKAPYEQYF
cdr3_nt: TGTGCCAGCAGCTTTAAGGCTCCCTACGAGCAGTACTTC

v_call: TRBV4-2
cdr3_length: 17
j_call: TRBJ2-5
d_call: NA
clone_size: many
cdr3_aa: CASSQIRRTLTQETQYF
cdr3_nt: TGTGCCAGCAGCCAAATCAGACGGACTCTAACCCAAGAGACCCAGTACTTC

v_call: TRBV6-2/TRBV6-3
cdr3_length: 15
j_call: TRBJ2-1
d_call: TRBD2
clone_size: NA
cdr3_aa: CASSLGLALNNEQFF
cdr3_nt: TGTGCCAGCAGCCTGGGACTAGCGCTAAACAATGAGCAGTTCTTC

v_call: TRBV5-1
cdr3_length: 13
j_call: TRBJ2-7
d_call: NA
clone_size: few
cdr3_aa: CASSSSPSYEQYF
cdr3_nt: TGCGCCAGCAGCTCCTCCCCCTCCTACGAGCAGTACTTC

v_call: TRBV7-8
cdr3_length: 16
j_call: TRBJ2-1
d_call: NA
clone_size: few
cdr3_aa: CASSFQGSLSYNEQFF
cdr3_nt: TGTGCCAGCAGCTTTCAGGGGTCCCTTTCCTACAATGAGCAGTTCTTC

v_call: TRBV2
cdr3_length: 14
j_call: TRBJ2-7
d_call: TRBD1
clone_size: NA
cdr3_aa: CASGGQGAPYEQYF
cdr3_nt: TGTGCCAGCGGGGGACAGGGGGCTCCCTACGAGCAGTACTTC

v_call: TRBV27
cdr3_length: 19
j_call: TRBJ2-3
d_call: TRBD2
clone_size: few
cdr3_aa: CASSLRGLAGGRWTDTQYF
cdr3_nt: TGTGCCAGCAGCCTTAGAGGACTAGCGGGGGGGCGGTGGACAGATACGCAGTATTTT

v_call: TRBV11-2
cdr3_length: 15
j_call: TRBJ2-7
d_call: TRBD2
clone_size: few
cdr3_aa: CASSLGLFGGDEQYF
cdr3_nt: TGTGCCAGCAGCTTAGGACTCTTTGGGGGGGACGAGCAGTACTTC

v_call: TRBV11-2
cdr3_length: 16
j_call: TRBJ1-3
d_call: NA
clone_size: NA
cdr3_aa: CASSPRGESSGNTIYF
cdr3_nt: TGTGCCAGCAGCCCCCGGGGGGAATCTTCTGGAAACACCATATATTTT

v_call: TRBV29-1
cdr3_length: 13
j_call: TRBJ2-7
d_call: NA
clone_size: NA
cdr3_aa: CSVGQGLIYEQYF
cdr3_nt: TGCAGCGTCGGACAGGGACTAATCTACGAGCAGTACTTC

v_call: TRBV12-3/TRBV12-4
cdr3_length: 12
j_call: TRBJ1-2
d_call: NA
clone_size: many
cdr3_aa: CASSLGTAGYTF
cdr3_nt: TGTGCCAGCAGTCTCGGGACGGCTGGCTACACCTTC

v_call: TRBV5-1
cdr3_length: 14
j_call: TRBJ2-5
d_call: TRBD1
clone_size: NA
cdr3_aa: CASSQRTGIGTQYF
cdr3_nt: TGCGCCAGCAGCCAGAGGACAGGGATAGGGACCCAGTACTTC

v_call: TRBV7-9
cdr3_length: 15
j_call: TRBJ2-7
d_call: NA
clone_size: few
cdr3_aa: CASSPSVGLNDEQYF
cdr3_nt: TGTGCCAGCAGCCCATCGGTGGGCCTCAACGACGAGCAGTACTTC

v_call: TRBV3-1
cdr3_length: 14
j_call: TRBJ2-1
d_call: NA
clone_size: NA
cdr3_aa: CASSHGRPLNEQFF
cdr3_nt: TGTGCCAGCAGCCATGGCCGGCCCTTGAATGAGCAGTTCTTC

v_call: TRBV5-1
cdr3_length: 14
j_call: TRBJ2-5
d_call: NA
clone_size: few
cdr3_aa: CASSLAMRQETQYF
cdr3_nt: TGCGCCAGCAGCTTGGCAATGCGGCAAGAGACCCAGTACTTC

v_call: TRBV21-1
cdr3_length: 14
j_call: TRBJ1-1
d_call: NA
clone_size: few
cdr3_aa: CASSKWWPNTEAFF
cdr3_nt: TGTGCCAGCAGCAAATGGTGGCCGAACACTGAAGCTTTCTTT

v_call: TRBV20-1
cdr3_length: 13
j_call: TRBJ1-1
d_call: NA
clone_size: NA
cdr3_aa: CSATLRAGTEAFF
cdr3_nt: TGCAGTGCTACCCTACGGGCGGGCACTGAAGCTTTCTTT

v_call: TRBV20-1
cdr3_length: 14
j_call: TRBJ2-3
d_call: TRBD2
clone_size: few
cdr3_aa: CSAITGGPGDTQYF
cdr3_nt: TGCAGTGCTATTACGGGGGGGCCCGGGGATACGCAGTATTTT

v_call: TRBV3-1
cdr3_length: 18
j_call: TRBJ2-3
d_call: TRBD2
clone_size: many
cdr3_aa: CASSQDKVAGGSTDTQYF
cdr3_nt: TGTGCCAGCAGCCAAGATAAGGTAGCGGGGGGTAGCACAGATACGCAGTATTTT